The 19 T cell receptor beta chains given below trace back to one sample, sequenced in a study of blood T cell repertoires in COVID-19 (dated by TCRdb to the early 2020s). The protocol used for the library was the immunoSEQ multiplex PCR assay. Imported from immuneACCESS, the table was reduced by TCRdb to in-frame sequences with V and J called. These copies leave out some clones; in studies compared against another copy, an unresolved V gene accounts for under half, and the cause of the remainder is not known. The sample table shows about 200,000 clones, and approximately 81% are seen once. Together, the top ten hold about 10% of the sample. Sequencing input: peripheral blood. These receptors originate from a woman of 80 years or more with acute or convalescent COVID-19.

The CDR3 here is CAWSVGTGVSEQYF. CDR3 nucleotides: TGTGCCTGGAGTGTAGGGACAGGGGTGTCCGAGCAGTACTTC. The chain has TRBV30 and TRBJ2-7; TRBD1 matches 10 bases. The CDR3 is 14 amino acids. After removal of 0 bases from V and 6 bases from J, the junction contained 5 bases not matched to a gene. Germline V gene lookup returns CDR1 GTSNPN and CDR2 SVGIG (reference sequence).

This clone has just a few counts. This chain links TRBV27 with TRBJ2-7, with 14 bases identical to TRBD2. Germline V lookup: CDR1 MNHEY, CDR2 SMNVEV (reference sequence). V shed 2 bases and J 2 bases; nucleotides not matched to a gene: 2. The CDR3 totals 16 residues. CDR3 coding DNA: TGTGCCAGCAGTTTACTGGGACTAGCGGGAGCCTACGAGCAGTACTTC. The encoded protein is CASSLLGLAGAYEQYF.

The chain recombines TRBV12-3 or TRBV12-4 with TRBJ1-3; TRBD1 aligns across 7 bases. V shed 6 bases and J 7 bases; nucleotides not matched to a gene: 6. This CDR3 comprises 13 residues. CDR3 DNA sequence: TGTGCCAGCAGCTTCGAGGACAGGAACACCATATATTTT. It is translated as CASSFEDRNTIYF.

The V gene is TRBV5-1, the J gene TRBJ1-1; TRBD1 might be the D (6 bases). Germline V gene data show CDR1 as SGHRS and CDR2 as YFSETQ. The CDR3 totals 13 residues. Deletions cut 3 bases from V and 5 bases from J, with 11 bases between. In DNA, the CDR3 is TGCGCCAGCAGCTCTCAACAGGGAACTGAAGCTTTCTTT. The encoded protein is CASSSQQGTEAFF.

This CDR3 reads CASSPGTPYEQYF. CDR3 sequence (DNA): TGTGCCAGCTCACCAGGGACACCATACGAGCAGTACTTC. The rearrangement uses TRBV18 and TRBJ2-7, with a weak D call TRBD1 (6 bases). This CDR3 spans 13 amino acids. The V end lost 2 bases, the J end lost 4 bases, and 9 bases lay between the germline ends. Germline V gene lookup returns CDR1 KGHSH and CDR2 LQKENI.

V usage is TRBV28 and J usage is TRBJ1-1, with D tentatively TRBD1 (5 bases). CDR1 and CDR2 (germline): MDHEN, SYDVKM. This CDR3 region has 18 residues. Between the trimmed V and J ends, which lost 4 bases and 4 bases, there was a span of 25 bases. The CDR3 region is CASSSPHRQMRVATEAFF. The CDR3 bases are TGTGCCAGCAGTTCCCCACACCGACAGATGAGAGTGGCCACTGAAGCTTTCTTT.

The gene calls are TRBV18 and TRBJ1-1, with D hard to call. CDR3 size: 15 residues. CDR1 is KGHSH and CDR2 is LQKENI in the germline V gene. Between the trimmed V and J ends, which lost 1 base and 1 base, there was a span of 10 bases. Here the CDR3 DNA reads TGTGCCAGCTCACCACAGGTGGAGTGGAACACTGAAGCTTTCTTT. This encodes CASSPQVEWNTEAFF.

V usage is TRBV6-2 or TRBV6-3 and J usage is TRBJ1-6, with D possibly being TRBD1 (5 bases). CDR1 is MNHEY, CDR2 SVGEGT, per germline. Between the trimmed V and J ends, which lost 5 bases and 0 bases, there was a span of 11 bases. The CDR3 covers 16 residues. The CDR3 is CASSADTSSYNSPLHF. The CDR3 DNA is TGTGCCAGCAGTGCGGACACGAGCTCCTATAATTCACCCCTCCACTTT.

The chain carries TRBV4-1 and TRBJ2-5, with 7 nucleotides matching TRBD2. The CDR3 loop spans 16 amino acids. V shed 0 bases and J 3 bases; nucleotides not matched to a gene: 7. The germline gives CDR1 MGHRA, CDR2 YSYEKL. CDR3 DNA sequence: TGCGCCAGCAGCCAAGATGGGAGGGGCGGGGAAGAGACCCAGTACTTC. Residues: CASSQDGRGGEETQYF.

The chain links TRBV9 to TRBJ2-7, with TRBD2 matching 15 bases. Germline assignment: CDR1 SGDLS and CDR2 YYNGEE. Germline trimming cut 0 bases from V and 5 bases from J; bases unmatched to any gene: 12. The CDR3 runs 19 residues. The CDR3 DNA reads TGTGCCAGCAGCGTAGATTTAGGACTAGCGGGAGGGGGTTCGAACGAGCAGTACTTC. The encoded protein is CASSVDLGLAGGGSNEQYF.

V is TRBV6-4 and J is TRBJ2-3; D may be TRBD2 (6 bases). This CDR3 contains 15 residues. From germline, CDR1 is MRHNA and CDR2 SNTAGT. V shed 4 bases and J shed 0 bases, with 11 bases lying between them. CDR3 DNA sequence: TGTGCCAGCAGTGTAGGTCGGGGGAGCACAGATACGCAGTATTTT. This translates into CASSVGRGSTDTQYF.

The V call is TRBV6-2 or TRBV6-3, the J call TRBJ2-7, with TRBD1 matching over 10 bases. The J segment lost 6 bases and the V segment lost 2 bases, leaving 7 bases of the junction unmatched. The CDR3 has 15 amino acids. Germline assignment: CDR1 MNHEY and CDR2 SVGEGT. CDR3 in DNA: TGTGCCAGCAGTTACCCGGGACAGGGGCAGTCCGAGCAGTACTTC. This gives the protein CASSYPGQGQSEQYF.

This clone was observed a handful of times. This chain links TRBV29-1 with TRBJ2-1; 7 bases line up with TRBD1. This CDR3 has 14 amino acids. The V gene end was trimmed by 7 bases and the J gene end by 4 bases; junction bases not matched to a gene: 10. CDR1 SQVTM and CDR2 ANQGSEA come from the germline V gene. The CDR3 nucleotides are TGCAGCGGGGTACAGGGGTCAATATACAATGAGCAGTTCTTC. Protein sequence: CSGVQGSIYNEQFF.

This clone appeared a few times. The chain joins TRBV6-2 or TRBV6-3 to TRBJ1-6, with 7 nucleotides matching TRBD1. CDR3 length: 14 amino acids. Germline V gives CDR1 MNHEY, CDR2 SVGEGT. With V trimmed by 8 bases and J by 7 bases, 8 bases remained unmatched. CDR3: CASRPGQLNSPLHF. In DNA, the CDR3 is TGTGCCAGCCGCCCGGGACAGTTGAATTCACCCCTCCACTTT.

The rearrangement joins TRBV30 to TRBJ2-7; tentative D call: TRBD1 (5 bases). V lost 3 bases, J lost 6 bases, and 9 bases lay in between. Germline lookup yields CDR1 GTSNPN and CDR2 SVGIG (reference sequence). The CDR3 has 11 residues. The CDR3 here is CAWRSGIEQYF. The CDR3 DNA is TGTGCCTGGAGGTCAGGGATCGAGCAGTACTTC. Looking up the rest from reference TRBV30 and TRBJ2-7 gives the full variable domain: SQTIHQWPATLVQPVGSPLSLECTVEGTSNPNLYWYRQAAGRGLQLLFYSVGIGQISSEVPQNLSASRPQDRQFILSSKKLLLSDSGFYLCAWRSGIEQYFGPGTRLTVT.

The J gene is TRBJ2-5, the V gene TRBV7-3, with unresolved D. The CDR3 consists of 13 residues. The germline V gene encodes CDR1 SGHTA and CDR2 FQGTGA. Trimming took 0 bases from V and 5 from J, leaving 7 bases between them. The CDR3 DNA sequence: TGTGCCAGCAGCTTAACGTTCTTCGAGACCCAGTACTTC. It encodes CASSLTFFETQYF.

In this sample, this clone turned up once. The chain links TRBV6-5 to TRBJ2-7, with 7 bases identical to TRBD1. The CDR3 spans 15 residues. The germline gives CDR1 MNHEY, CDR2 SVGAGI. The V and J ends lost 5 bases and 3 bases, in that order; junction bases with no gene match: 10. The CDR3 sequence: CASSSEWGQIYEQYF. The CDR3 DNA is TGTGCCAGCAGTAGTGAATGGGGACAGATCTACGAGCAGTACTTC.

This chain links TRBV10-3 with TRBJ2-2, with TRBD1 matching 8 bases. This CDR3 region has 17 residues. Trimming took 6 bases from V and 7 from J; bases not matched to a gene: 16. Germline values: CDR1 ENHRY, CDR2 SYGVKD. The CDR3 sequence is CAISRYGTGVRNGELFF. DNA for the CDR3: TGTGCCATCAGCAGATATGGGACAGGAGTAAGGAACGGGGAGCTGTTTTTT.

V usage is TRBV7-3 and J usage is TRBJ1-1; TRBD1 agrees at 8 bases. The CDR3 length is 16 residues. In germline, CDR1 is SGHTA, CDR2 FQGTGA. The ends lost 1 base at V and 5 bases at J; junction bases unmatched: 9. For the CDR3, the DNA is TGTGCCAGCAGCTTAAACTCAGGGGGCCTTGGGACTGAAGCTTTCTTT. Translation gives CASSLNSGGLGTEAFF.